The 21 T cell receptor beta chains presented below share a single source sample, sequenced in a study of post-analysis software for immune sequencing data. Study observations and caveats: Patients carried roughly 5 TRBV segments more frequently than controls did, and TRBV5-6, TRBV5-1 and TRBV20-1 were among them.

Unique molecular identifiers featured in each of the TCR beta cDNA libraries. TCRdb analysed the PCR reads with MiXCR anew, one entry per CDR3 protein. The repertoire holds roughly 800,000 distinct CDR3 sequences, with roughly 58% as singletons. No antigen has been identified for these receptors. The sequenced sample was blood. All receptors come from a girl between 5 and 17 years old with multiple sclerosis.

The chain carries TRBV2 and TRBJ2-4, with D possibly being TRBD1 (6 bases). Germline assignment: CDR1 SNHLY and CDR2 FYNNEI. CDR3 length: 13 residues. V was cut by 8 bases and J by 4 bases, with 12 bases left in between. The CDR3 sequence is CASEGQGKNIQYF. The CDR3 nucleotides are TGTGCCAGCGAGGGGCAGGGGAAAAACATTCAGTACTTC.

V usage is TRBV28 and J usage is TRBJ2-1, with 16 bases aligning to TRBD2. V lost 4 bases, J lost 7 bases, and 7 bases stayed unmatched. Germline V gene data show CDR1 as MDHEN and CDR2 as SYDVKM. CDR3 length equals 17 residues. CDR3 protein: CASSWDLGLAGGNEQFF. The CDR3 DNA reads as TGTGCCAGCAGTTGGGATCTGGGACTAGCGGGAGGGAATGAGCAGTTCTTC.

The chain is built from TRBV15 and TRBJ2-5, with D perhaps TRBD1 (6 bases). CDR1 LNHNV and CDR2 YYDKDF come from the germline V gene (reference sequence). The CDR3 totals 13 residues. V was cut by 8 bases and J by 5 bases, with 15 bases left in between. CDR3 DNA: TGTGCCACCGGGTCAGGGGTACAGGAGACCCAGTACTTC. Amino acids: CATGSGVQETQYF.

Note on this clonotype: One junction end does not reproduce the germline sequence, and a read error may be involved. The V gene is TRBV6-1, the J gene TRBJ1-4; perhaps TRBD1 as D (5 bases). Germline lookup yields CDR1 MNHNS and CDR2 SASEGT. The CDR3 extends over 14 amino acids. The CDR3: CASSEEWVGEKRFF. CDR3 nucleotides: TGTGCCAGCAGTGAAGAATGGGTAGGGGAAAAACGGTTTTTT.

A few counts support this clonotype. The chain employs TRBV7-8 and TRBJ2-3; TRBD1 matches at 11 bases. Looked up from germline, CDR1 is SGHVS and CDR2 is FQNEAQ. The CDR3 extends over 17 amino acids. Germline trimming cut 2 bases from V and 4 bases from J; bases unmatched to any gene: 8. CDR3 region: CASSLPRTGGYADTQYF. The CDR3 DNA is TGTGCCAGCAGCTTACCCCGGACAGGGGGCTACGCAGATACGCAGTATTTT.

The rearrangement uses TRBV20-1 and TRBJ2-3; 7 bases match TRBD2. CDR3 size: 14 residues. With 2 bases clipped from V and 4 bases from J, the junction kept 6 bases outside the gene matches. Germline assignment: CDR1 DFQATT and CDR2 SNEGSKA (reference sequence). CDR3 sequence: CSARRGAGADTQYF. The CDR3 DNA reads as TGCAGTGCTAGACGAGGGGCGGGGGCAGATACGCAGTATTTT.

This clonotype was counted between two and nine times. CDR3 sequence: CSARDTGVAGTYEQYF. In DNA form, the CDR3 reads TGCAGTGCTAGAGATACCGGGGTAGCGGGTACCTACGAGCAGTACTTC. The chain links TRBV20-1 to TRBJ2-4; TRBD2 aligns across 7 bases. The DNA end favors TRBJ2-7, so the J call may be wrong. The CDR3 has 16 amino acids. Germline V CDR1 and CDR2: DFQATT, SNEGSKA (reference sequence).

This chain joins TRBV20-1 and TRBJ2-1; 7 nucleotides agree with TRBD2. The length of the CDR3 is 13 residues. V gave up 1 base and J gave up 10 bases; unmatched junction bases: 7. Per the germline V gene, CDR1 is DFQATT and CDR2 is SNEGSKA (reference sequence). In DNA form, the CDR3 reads TGCAGTGCTAGAGTTACTCTCGGGAGGGAGCAGTTCTTC. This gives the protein CSARVTLGREQFF.

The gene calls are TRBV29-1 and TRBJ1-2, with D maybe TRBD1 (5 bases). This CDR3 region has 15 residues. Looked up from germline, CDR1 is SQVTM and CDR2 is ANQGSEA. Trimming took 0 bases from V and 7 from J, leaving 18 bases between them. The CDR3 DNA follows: TGCAGCGTTGAAGAATCGTCCCAGGGTTTACGTGGCTACACCTTC. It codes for CSVEESSQGLRGYTF.

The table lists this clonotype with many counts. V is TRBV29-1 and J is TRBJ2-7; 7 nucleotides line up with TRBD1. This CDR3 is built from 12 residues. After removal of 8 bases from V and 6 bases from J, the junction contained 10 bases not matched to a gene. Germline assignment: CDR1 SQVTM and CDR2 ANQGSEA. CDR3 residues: CSFRYRGGEQYF. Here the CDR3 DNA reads TGCAGCTTCCGATACAGGGGTGGCGAGCAGTACTTC.

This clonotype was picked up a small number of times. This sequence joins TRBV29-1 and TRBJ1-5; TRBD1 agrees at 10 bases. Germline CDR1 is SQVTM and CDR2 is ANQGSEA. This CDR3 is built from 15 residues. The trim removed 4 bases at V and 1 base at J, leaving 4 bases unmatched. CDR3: CSVGDRGGSNQPQHF. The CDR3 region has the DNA TGCAGCGTTGGGGACAGGGGAGGGAGCAATCAGCCCCAGCATTTT.

The CDR3 region has the DNA TGTGCCAGCAGTGACCCCGGGACAGGGAAGGATGGCTACACCTTC. This gives the protein CASSDPGTGKDGYTF. The gene calls are TRBV6-1 and TRBJ1-2; 9 nucleotides align to TRBD1. CDR1 and CDR2 from the germline V gene are MNHNS and SASEGT. The CDR3 spans 15 residues. Trimming removed 3 bases from V and 6 bases from J; junction bases left unmatched: 8.

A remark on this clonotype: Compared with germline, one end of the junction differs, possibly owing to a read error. The CDR3 DNA reads as TGTGCCAGCAGCTTGGGACAGGCGATGGGCTACGAGCAGTACTTC. Amino acid sequence: CASSLGQAMGYEQYF. This chain connects TRBV5-1 to TRBJ2-7; TRBD1 aligns across 8 bases. There are 15 residues in the CDR3. CDR1 and CDR2 (germline): SGHRS, YFSETQ.

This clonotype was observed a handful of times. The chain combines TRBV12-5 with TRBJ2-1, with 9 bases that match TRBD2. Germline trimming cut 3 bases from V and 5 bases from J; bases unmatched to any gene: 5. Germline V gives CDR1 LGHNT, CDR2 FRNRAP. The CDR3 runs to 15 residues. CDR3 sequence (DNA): TGTGCTAGTGGTTTCTGGCGGGAGGGCGACAATGAGCAGTTCTTC. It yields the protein CASGFWREGDNEQFF.

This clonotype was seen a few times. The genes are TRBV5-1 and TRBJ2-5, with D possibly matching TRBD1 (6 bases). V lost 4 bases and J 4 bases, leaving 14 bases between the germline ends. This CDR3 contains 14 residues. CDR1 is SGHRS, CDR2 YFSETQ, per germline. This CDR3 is CASSTYTGRETQYF. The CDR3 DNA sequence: TGCGCCAGCAGCACCTACACAGGGCGAGAGACCCAGTACTTC.

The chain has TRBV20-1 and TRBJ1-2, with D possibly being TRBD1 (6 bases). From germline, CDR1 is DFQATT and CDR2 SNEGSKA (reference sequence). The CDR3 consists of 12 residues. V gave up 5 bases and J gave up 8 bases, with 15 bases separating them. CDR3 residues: CSASNTGFGYTF. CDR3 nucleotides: TGCAGTGCTTCCAATACAGGGTTCGGCTACACCTTC.

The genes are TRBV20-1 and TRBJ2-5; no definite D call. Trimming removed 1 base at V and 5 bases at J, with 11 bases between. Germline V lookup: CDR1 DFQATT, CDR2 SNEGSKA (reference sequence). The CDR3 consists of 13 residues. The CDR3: CSARVTSRETQYF. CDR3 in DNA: TGCAGTGCTAGAGTTACAAGTAGGGAGACCCAGTACTTC.

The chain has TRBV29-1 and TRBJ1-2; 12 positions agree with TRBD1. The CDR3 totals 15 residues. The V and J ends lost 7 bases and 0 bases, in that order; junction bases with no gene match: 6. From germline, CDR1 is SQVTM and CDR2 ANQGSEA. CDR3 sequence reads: CSAWDRGQPNYGYTF. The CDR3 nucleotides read TGCAGCGCTTGGGACAGGGGGCAGCCTAACTATGGCTACACCTTC.

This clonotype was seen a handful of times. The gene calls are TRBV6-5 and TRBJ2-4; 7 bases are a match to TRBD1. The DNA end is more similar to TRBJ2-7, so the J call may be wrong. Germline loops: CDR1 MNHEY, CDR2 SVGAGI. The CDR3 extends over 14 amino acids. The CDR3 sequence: CASSYGDSAGEQYF. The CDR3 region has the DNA TGTGCCAGCAGTTACGGGGACAGCGCTGGCGAGCAGTACTTC.

The CDR3, as DNA: TGTGCCAGCAGTCGAGATCCCGGGCTCGCAGGAAACATTCAGTACTTC. This gives the protein CASSRDPGLAGNIQYF. The V and J genes are TRBV6-6 and TRBJ2-4; D gene uncertain. The CDR3 spans 16 residues. CDR1 is MNHNY and CDR2 is SVGAGI in the germline V gene (reference sequence). V lost 5 bases and J 6 bases, leaving 20 bases between the germline ends.

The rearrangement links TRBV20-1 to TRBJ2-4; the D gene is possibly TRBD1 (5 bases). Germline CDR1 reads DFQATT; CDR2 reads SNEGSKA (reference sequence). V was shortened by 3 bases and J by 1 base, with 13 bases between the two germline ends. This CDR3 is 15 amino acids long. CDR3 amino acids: CSASPPGFAKNIQYF. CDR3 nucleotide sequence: TGCAGTGCTAGCCCCCCAGGGTTCGCCAAAAACATTCAGTACTTC.